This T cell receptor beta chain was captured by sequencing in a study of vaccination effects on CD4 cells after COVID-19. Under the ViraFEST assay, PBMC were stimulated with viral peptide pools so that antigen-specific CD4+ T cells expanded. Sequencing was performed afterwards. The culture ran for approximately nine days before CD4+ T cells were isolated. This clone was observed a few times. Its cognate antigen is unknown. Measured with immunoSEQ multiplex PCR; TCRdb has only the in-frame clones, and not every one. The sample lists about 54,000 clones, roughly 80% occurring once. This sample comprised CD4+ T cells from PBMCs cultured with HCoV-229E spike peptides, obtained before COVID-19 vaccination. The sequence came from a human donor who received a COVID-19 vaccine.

CDR3 bases: TGTGCCACCAGTGCCTCGAATTCACCCCTCCACTTT. It is translated as CATSASNSPLHF. The chain links TRBV24-1 to TRBJ1-6; D gene uncertain. CDR3 length: 12 residues. V was cut by 5 bases and J by 7 bases, with 5 bases left in between. The germline V gene has CDR1 KGHDR and CDR2 SFDVKD.